The 11 T cell receptor beta chains listed next were all sequenced from one sample in a study of shared clonotypes between healthy human individuals (TCRdb year 2020). For the CD8 naive samples, CD45RO-negative cells were positively selected for CCR7, yielding a CD45RA+CCR7+ population from which TemRA cells were excluded. The library was made by the immunoSEQ multiplex PCR assay. Imported from immuneACCESS, the table was reduced by TCRdb to in-frame sequences with V and J called. These copies leave out some clones; in studies compared against another copy, an unresolved V gene accounts for under half, and the cause of the remainder is not known. The sample table shows 650,000 to 800,000 clones, and 92% are seen once. The ten largest make up 20% to 25% of the sample. The sequenced sample consisted of naive CD8+ T cells sorted from blood. The cell subset or site label, read with the paper, signifies: CD45RA+CCR7+. All receptors derive from a man aged 25 to 45 in good health.

The chain joins TRBV7-9 to TRBJ2-7, with D perhaps TRBD2 (6 bases). Germline-derived CDR1 and CDR2 are SEHNR and FQNEAQ (reference sequence). Trimming pared 5 bases from V and 5 bases from J, leaving 19 bases between. This CDR3 has 15 amino acids. This CDR3 is CASSPHLVRGDEQYF. The CDR3 nucleotides read TGTGCCAGCAGCCCTCATCTGGTTCGCGGGGACGAGCAGTACTTC.

The CDR3 loop is CASSLAGFHEQYF. DNA for the CDR3: TGTGCCAGCAGCTTGGCAGGTTTCCACGAGCAGTACTTC. The J gene is TRBJ2-7, the V gene TRBV5-5, with D unclear. Trimming cost V 0 bases and J 5 bases, with 9 bases left between them. The CDR3 has 13 residues. Germline lookup yields CDR1 SGHKS and CDR2 YYEKEE (reference sequence).

The CDR3 loop is CASSPNSPTYEQYF. Here the CDR3 DNA reads TGTGCCAGCTCACCAAACAGTCCTACCTACGAGCAGTACTTC. The gene calls are TRBV18 and TRBJ2-7; D remains unclear. The CDR3 spans 14 residues. With 2 bases removed from V and 2 bases from J, the gap between germline ends came to 10 bases. Per the germline V gene, CDR1 is KGHSH and CDR2 is LQKENI. The full variable domain, in which reference TRBV18 and TRBJ2-7 provide the parts outside the CDR3, is NAGVMQNPRHLVRRRGQEARLRCSPMKGHSHVYWYRQLPEEGLKFMVYLQKENIIDESGMPKERFSAEFPKEGPSILRIQQVVRGDSAAYFCASSPNSPTYEQYFGPGTRLTVT.

V gene TRBV18 combines with J gene TRBJ2-5, with D unresolved. The germline gives CDR1 KGHSH, CDR2 LQKENI. V was shortened by 3 bases and J by 6 bases, with 11 bases between the two germline ends. This CDR3 has 13 residues. The CDR3: CASSPPNSQTQYF. In DNA, the CDR3 is TGTGCCAGCTCACCTCCCAATAGCCAGACCCAGTACTTC.

This clone was seen more than once but under ten times. The rearrangement links TRBV10-2 to TRBJ2-7; weak D call: TRBD1 (5 bases). Between the trimmed V and J ends, which lost 6 bases and 3 bases, there was a span of 9 bases. CDR1 is WSHSY, CDR2 SAAADI, per germline. This CDR3 is 12 amino acids long. CDR3 sequence reads: CASSGDSYEQYF. CDR3 sequence (DNA): TGCGCCAGCAGCGGTGACAGCTACGAGCAGTACTTC.

This chain connects TRBV6-5 to TRBJ1-5, with TRBD1 identical over 12 bases. Losses at the gene ends were 6 bases for V and 4 bases for J; bases not matched to a gene: 4. The CDR3 is made up of 15 amino acids. Germline V gene sequence: CDR1 MNHEY, CDR2 SVGAGI. CDR3 amino acids: CASSLGQGANQPQHF. Here the CDR3 DNA reads TGTGCCAGCAGCCTGGGACAGGGGGCGAATCAGCCCCAGCATTTT.

This clone was found once. This chain links TRBV7-8 with TRBJ2-3; D remains unclear. V lost 5 bases, J lost 4 bases, and 13 bases lay in between. Germline V gene sequence: CDR1 SGHVS, CDR2 FQNEAQ. The CDR3 is made up of 14 amino acids. Here the CDR3 DNA reads TGTGCCAGCAGCACCGCAGACCGACCAGATACGCAGTATTTT. Translated: CASSTADRPDTQYF.

The J gene is TRBJ2-7, the V gene TRBV11-2; 11 bases agree with TRBD1. This CDR3 region has 14 residues. Germline CDR1 reads SGHAT; CDR2 reads FQNNGV. V lost 5 bases to trimming and J lost 4 bases; unmatched junction nucleotides: 4. CDR3 bases: TGTGCCAGCAGCCAAGGGACAGGGGGGTACGAGCAGTACTTC. Translating gives CASSQGTGGYEQYF.

J is TRBJ2-3 and V is TRBV28; 8 bases fit TRBD2. The V gene's germline CDR1 is MDHEN and CDR2 SYDVKM. The CDR3 is made up of 18 amino acids. With 3 bases clipped from V and 6 bases from J, the junction kept 17 bases outside the gene matches. This CDR3 reads CASSLSRSGRLELDTQYF. DNA for the CDR3: TGTGCCAGCAGTTTGAGCCGCAGCGGGAGACTCGAACTCGATACGCAGTATTTT.

The chain combines TRBV9 with TRBJ2-1; 8 bases agree with TRBD2. This CDR3 is built from 17 residues. Germline trimming cut 4 bases from V and 8 bases from J; bases unmatched to any gene: 17. In germline, CDR1 is SGDLS, CDR2 YYNGEE. The CDR3 region has the DNA TGTGCCAGCAGCCCTGAGGCAGCGGGAGTCTTCTCGGATGAGCAGTTCTTC. Residues: CASSPEAAGVFSDEQFF.

V usage is TRBV5-4 and J usage is TRBJ2-7; no clear D. Trimming took off 3 bases at V and 2 bases at J, with 15 bases between the two ends. Per the germline V gene, CDR1 is SGHNT and CDR2 is YYREEE (reference sequence). CDR3 size: 15 residues. The CDR3 nucleotides are TGTGCCAGCAGCTGGGGAATCCCAAGACCCTACGAGCAGTACTTC. It yields the protein CASSWGIPRPYEQYF.